This TCR beta chain was recorded in a study of OX40 agonist ivuxolimab in advanced cancers. With regard to the full study: The costimulatory receptor OX40 (CD134) was targeted by ivuxolimab, a fully human IgG2 agonistic monoclonal antibody. Intravenous ivuxolimab was administered to patients every 2 weeks at six dose levels: 0.01, 0.1, 0.3, 1.5, 3 and 10 mg/kg. Of the 50 to 55 dose-escalation patients, hepatocellular carcinoma was present in about 20, melanoma in roughly 15, renal cell carcinoma in 9 and head and neck cancer in 9. In the dose-escalation cohort, about four fifths of patients were male, and the mean age was 60 years with a range of about 20 to 90. Patients were allowed to have had prior anti-PD-1, anti-PD-L1 or anti-CTLA-4 therapy, and 40% to 45% of the dose-escalation patients had previously received checkpoint inhibitors. Partial responses occurred in three dose-escalation patients, of whom one had hepatocellular carcinoma and two had cutaneous melanoma. Peripheral TCRbeta sequencing aimed to test whether ivuxolimab altered TCR sequence diversity and caused clonal T-cell expansion. The paper describes the monotherapy dose-escalation part (N = 52 patients) of the phase I trial of ivuxolimab. What the research found in general, with its limitations: The antigen specificity of the peripheral T cells that underwent clonal expansion was not determined. After ivuxolimab, expanded clones were on average more numerous among CD8+ T cells than among CD4+ T cells. Low levels of normalized T-cell clonal expansion were also seen in some nonresponding patients. In partial responders in the 0.1-3.0 mg/kg groups, normalized peripheral clonal expansion was found to be among the lowest, especially among CD8+ T cells. Clonal expansion of both CD4+ and CD8+ blood T cells was observed from baseline to week 6 at doses 0.1 to 3.0 mg/kg.

A word on this clone: The specificity of this receptor is unknown. No much larger clonotype is one base removed from it; base qualities were not supplied.

The trial excluded patients who had a history of autoimmune disease or were on systemic immunosuppression. Peripheral blood for TCR sequencing was collected from all dose cohorts at baseline, on cycle 4 day 1, and on cycle 7 day 1. The samples were drawn from a first-in-human, open-label, multicenter phase I dose-escalation trial of ivuxolimab. Adults with locally advanced or metastatic head and neck squamous cell, hepatocellular, melanoma or renal cell carcinoma were enrolled in the trial. Before TCR sequencing, CD4+ T cells and CD8+ T cells were sorted from peripheral blood as separate populations. The V end gives up 3 bases and the J end 8 bases, leaving 10 bases in the junction not matched to a gene. Including the terminal cysteine and phenylalanine, the CDR3 comprises 14 residues. Here the CDR3 DNA is all that survives: 42 bases in frame from base 1. Via the germline V gene (reference sequence), CDR1 is GTSNPN and CDR2 SVGIG.

Genomic DNA was extracted from sorted cells for sequencing of the TCRbeta CDR3 region. The immunoSEQ Assay was used to sequence the TCRbeta CDR3 regions. This immuneACCESS table, as held by TCRdb, lists in-frame sequences with V and J called but not all clones. Of the missing ones, under half trace to an unresolved V gene in checked studies; the others have no known cause. This sample holds 10,000 to 15,000 clones; roughly three quarters were observed only once. Around 27% of the sample belongs to the ten largest clones. The sample was CD4+ or CD8+ T cells sorted from blood, taken in a trial of the OX40 agonist ivuxolimab. The sequence was collected from an adult with an advanced solid tumor such as melanoma, head and neck, liver or kidney cancer. The V gene is TRBV30 and the J gene is TRBJ2-1; 7 bases in between match TRBD1. The DNA reads TGTGCCTGGAGCGACTGGGACAGTTCGCATGAGCAGTTCTTC. The encoded protein is CAWSDWDSSHEQFF.